One T cell receptor beta chain is described in this entry. Its antigen is currently not known. No per-base quality is available; no much larger clone lies one base away. The roughly 39 donors, aged about 6 to 95 years, were systemically healthy Caucasian individuals from Russia. Each donor gave around 9.8 milliliters of peripheral blood, collected into EDTA-treated Vacutainer tubes. Ficoll-Paque density-gradient centrifugation was used to isolate PBMCs, with at least 6.5 million obtained per sample. Total RNA, at least 6 micrograms per sample, was extracted from PBMCs with Trizol reagent. The percentages of naive CD45RAhigh/CD27high T cells were determined by flow cytometry on a PBMC aliquot from every donor. These data belong to a study of blood T cells in healthy people across ages (dated by TCRdb to the mid-2010s). Turning to the overall study: In model experiments, template switching captured about one uniquely barcoded TCR beta cDNA molecule for every two T cells. Using deep sequencing normalized with unique cDNA molecular identifiers, the study measured how TCR beta repertoire diversity changes with age. The donors were split into four age groups: young (average 16 years), middle-aged (about 40), aged (over 55) and long-lived (roughly 86). To avoid experimental bias, donors of different ages were randomly spread across the sequencing lanes. The study analyzed two additional independent replicas of 1 million unique cDNA reads from the same blood draw for two donors, one aged 18 to 30 and one aged 80 or older. Broad study findings and their caveats: Because profiling used bulk unsorted PBMCs, naive and antigen-experienced compartments could not be compared conclusively. The long-lived group showed more naive CD4+ T cells, fewer expanded clones and increased TCR diversity than the aged group, suggesting age selection. Because the CMV infection status of the donors was unknown, age-related changes in expanded clonotypes may potentially have been confounded. Observed TCR beta diversity per million T cells fell roughly linearly with age, and a significant reduction was already apparent by age approximately 40. A strong correlation was found between observed TCR beta diversity and the percentage of naive T cells measured by flow cytometry. Total diversity estimates from one million sequenced T cells were considered lower bounds and underestimates.

Ends trimmed: V by 5 bases, J by 4 bases; bases unmatched to a gene: 9. The CDR3, cysteine through phenylalanine, is 15 amino acids long. Of all the DNA, just the CDR3 is kept, 45 bases in frame from base 1. Libraries were constructed by 5' RACE. For sequencing, an Illumina HiSeq 2500 was employed. A second PCR of roughly 6 to 11 cycles was run with a J-beta primer mix and a sample-barcoded 5' primer. A unique molecular identifier was introduced onto each TCR beta cDNA molecule by a template-switch 5' adaptor carrying 12 random nucleotides. At least 3 million CDR3-containing paired-end reads were obtained from each sample. The Mint cDNA synthesis kit, primed by a TRBC-specific oligonucleotide, was used to synthesize first-strand cDNA from all RNA. Following uracil-DNA glycosylase treatment, a first 18-cycle PCR with universal primers M1SS and BC2_uni_R was performed on all cDNA. The paper's processing steps were these. For normalization, 1 million high-quality reads, each with a distinct molecular identifier, were randomly selected from each sample. Reads with shared molecular identifiers were discarded instead of being binned into consensus sequences. MiTCR, with a Q25 quality threshold and the strictest error-elimination algorithm, was used for CDR3 identification, clonotype clustering and error correction. Lower-bound total TCR beta diversity was estimated with a nonparametric unseen species model using Euler transformation. In-frame beta chains were kept once TCRdb had trimmed the public reads at Q25 with fastp and called clones with MiXCR. Rows merge per CDR3 protein into single entries with the most common DNA and genes. The V and J calls follow TCRdb's processing rather than the paper's. The sample profile shows under 2,000,000 distinct CDR3 sequences; roughly 52% of them were found once. The ten biggest clones cover roughly 2.1% of the sample.

This TCR was sampled from a woman aged 40 to 50 in good health. Input material: blood. The rearranged chain carries TRBV12-3 or TRBV12-4 and TRBJ2-7, and 9 bases in between align with TRBD2. The DNA is as follows: TGTGCCAGCAGTCCAAGACTAGCGGCTGGGTACGAGCAGTACTTC. This codes for CASSPRLAAGYEQYF.